This T cell receptor beta chain was sequenced in a study of T cell responses to AZD1222 COVID-19 vaccine. General study findings and limits: Clonal diversity may have been underestimated in mostly white British donors. Baseline serology detected seropositivity in only six AZD1222 recipients. When two AZD1222 doses had been given, Spike-specific TCR breadth and depth rose.

V was shortened by 1 base and J by 4 bases, with 16 bases between the two germline ends. Germline V gene sequence: CDR1 SGHAT, CDR2 FQNNGV. This CDR3 contains 16 residues. Concerning this clone itself: Its target is unknown.

Profiling relied on immunoSEQ multiplex PCR, and the TCRdb table lists in-frame clones only, not all of them. This table has fewer than 45,000 clones, 75% to 85% appearing once. The sample in question was peripheral blood, obtained on day 0 of AZD1222 vaccination. This sequence joins TRBV11-2 and TRBJ2-5; D is perhaps TRBD1 (5 bases). This receptor was obtained from an adult in good health. CDR3 in DNA: TGTGCCAGCAGCTTAGCTTCCAGACAGACGGTAGAGACCCAGTACTTC. Protein sequence: CASSLASRQTVETQYF.